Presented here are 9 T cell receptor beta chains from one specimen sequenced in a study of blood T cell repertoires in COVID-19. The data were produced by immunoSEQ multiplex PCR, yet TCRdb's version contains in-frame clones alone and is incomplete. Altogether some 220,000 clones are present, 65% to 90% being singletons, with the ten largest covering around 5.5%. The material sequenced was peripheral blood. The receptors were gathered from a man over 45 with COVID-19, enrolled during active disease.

The CDR3 DNA follows: TGTGCCAGCAGCGTACAGGGGCGAAGGAACACTGAAGCTTTCTTT. Residues: CASSVQGRRNTEAFF. The V gene is TRBV5-4, the J gene TRBJ1-1; 7 nucleotides align to TRBD1. The germline gives CDR1 SGHNT, CDR2 YYREEE (reference sequence). Unmatched junction bases numbered 7, after V lost 4 bases and J lost 1 base. This CDR3 is 15 amino acids long. The variable domain in full, completed from reference TRBV5-4 and TRBJ1-1, reads ETGVTQSPTHLIKTRGQQVTLRCSSQSGHNTVSWYQQALGQGPQFIFQYYREEENGRGNFPPRFSGLQFPNYSSELNVNALELDDSALYLCASSVQGRRNTEAFFGQGTRLTVV.

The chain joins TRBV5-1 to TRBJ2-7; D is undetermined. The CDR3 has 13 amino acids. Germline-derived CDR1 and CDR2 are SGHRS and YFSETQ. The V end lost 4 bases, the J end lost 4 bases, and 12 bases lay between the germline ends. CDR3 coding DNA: TGCGCCAGCAGCCCCACAGTTGATTACGAGCAGTACTTC. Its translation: CASSPTVDYEQYF.

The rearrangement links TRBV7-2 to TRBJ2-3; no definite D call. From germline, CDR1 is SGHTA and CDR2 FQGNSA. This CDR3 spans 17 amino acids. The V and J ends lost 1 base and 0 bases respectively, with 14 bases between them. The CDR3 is CASSLVATFSSTDTQYF. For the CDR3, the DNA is TGTGCCAGCAGCTTAGTGGCGACTTTCTCAAGCACAGATACGCAGTATTTT.

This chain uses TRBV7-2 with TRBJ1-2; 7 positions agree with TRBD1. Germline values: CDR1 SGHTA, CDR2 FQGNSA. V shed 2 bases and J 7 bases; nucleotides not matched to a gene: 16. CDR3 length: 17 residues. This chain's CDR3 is CASSLWRDSKGAFGYTF. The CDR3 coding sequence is TGTGCCAGCAGCTTATGGCGGGACTCCAAGGGGGCCTTTGGCTACACCTTC. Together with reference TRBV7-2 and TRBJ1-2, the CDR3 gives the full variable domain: GAGVSQSPSNKVTEKGKDVELRCDPISGHTALYWYRQSLGQGLEFLIYFQGNSAPDKSGLPSDRFSAERTGGSVSTLTIQRTQQEDSAVYLCASSLWRDSKGAFGYTFGSGTRLTVV.

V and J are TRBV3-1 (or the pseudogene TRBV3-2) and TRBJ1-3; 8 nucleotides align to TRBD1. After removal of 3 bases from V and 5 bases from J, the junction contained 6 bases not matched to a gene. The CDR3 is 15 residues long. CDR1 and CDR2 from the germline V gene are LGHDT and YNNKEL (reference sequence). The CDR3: CASSHRGQVRNTIYF. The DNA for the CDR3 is TGTGCCAGCAGCCACCGGGGACAGGTCCGAAACACCATATATTTT.

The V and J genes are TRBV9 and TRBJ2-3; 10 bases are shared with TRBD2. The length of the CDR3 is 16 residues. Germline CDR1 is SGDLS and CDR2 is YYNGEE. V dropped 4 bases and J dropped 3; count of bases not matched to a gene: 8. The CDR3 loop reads CASSNTGTSVTDTQYF. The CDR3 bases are TGTGCCAGCAGCAACACCGGGACTAGCGTGACAGATACGCAGTATTTT.

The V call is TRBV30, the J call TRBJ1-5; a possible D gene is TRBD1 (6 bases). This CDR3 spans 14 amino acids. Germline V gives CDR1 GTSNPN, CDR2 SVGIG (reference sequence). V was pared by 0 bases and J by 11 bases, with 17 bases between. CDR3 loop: CAWSVLRGLGTQHF. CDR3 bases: TGTGCCTGGAGTGTACTGAGGGGGTTGGGGACCCAGCATTTT.

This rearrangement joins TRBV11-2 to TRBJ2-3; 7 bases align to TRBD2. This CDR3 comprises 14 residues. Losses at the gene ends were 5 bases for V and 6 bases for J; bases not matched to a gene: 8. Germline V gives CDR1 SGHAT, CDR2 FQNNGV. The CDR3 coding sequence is TGTGCCAGCAGCCCCAGGACTAGAGCGGATACGCAGTATTTT. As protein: CASSPRTRADTQYF.

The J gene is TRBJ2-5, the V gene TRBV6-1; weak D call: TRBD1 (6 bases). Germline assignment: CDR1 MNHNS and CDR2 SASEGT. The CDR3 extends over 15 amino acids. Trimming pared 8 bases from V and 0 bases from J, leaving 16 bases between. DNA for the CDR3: TGTGCCAGCCAGTTGTGGGGACAATACCAAGAGACCCAGTACTTC. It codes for CASQLWGQYQETQYF.